What follows is one T cell receptor (beta chain) and its context. The antigen is undetermined. A read error may account for a junction end that differs from germline. This CDR3 region has 17 residues. CDR1 MDHEN and CDR2 SYDVKM come from the germline V gene. The data derive from a study of cytomegalovirus exposure and HLA in healthy donors. The study ran its PCR with 60 Vbeta and 13 Jbeta primers. Here immunoSEQ multiplex PCR was the method, and the copy in TCRdb shows in-frame clones only, minus some. The data hold about 260,000 clones, with around four fifths observed a single time. Study results and caveats: Earlier results showed most TCR beta V segments being productive about 87% or about 30% of the time. Later analysis suggested most CMV-associated TCR beta chains were HLA-restricted. Despite most TCR sequences being rare, some public TCRs occurred in many donors.

The specimen was PBMCs. The gene calls are TRBV28 and TRBJ2-7; TRBD2 matches 11 bases. This receptor was taken from a woman in her thirties or forties in good health and CMV-seropositive. This CDR3 reads CASSLVTSGITSHEQYF. CDR3 in DNA: TGTGCCAGCAGTTTAGTGACTAGCGGGATCACCTCCCACGAGCAGTACTTC. The whole variable domain, filled in from reference TRBV28 and TRBJ2-7, reads DVKVTQSSRYLVKRTGEKVFLECVQDMDHENMFWYRQDPGLGLRLIYFSYDVKMKEKGDIPEGYSVSREKKERFSLILESASTNQTSMYLCASSLVTSGITSHEQYFGPGTRLTVT.